The entry below gives a single T cell receptor beta chain sequence along with its context. Its matching antigen is unknown. The data derive from a study of response to subunit inactivated influenza vaccine. Study results and limitations: The authors suggested that every seasonal influenza vaccination recruits few new T cells.

The V end lost 3 bases, the J end lost 0 bases, and 12 bases lay between the germline ends. The CDR3 is made up of 15 amino acids. Germline V lookup: CDR1 SGHTS, CDR2 YDEGEE. TCRdb redid the calling of the RT-PCR reads with MiXCR, one entry per CDR3 protein. The sample holds hundreds of thousands of distinct CDR3 sequences, about 7.6% seen once. The specimen was PBMCs from blood, collected less than 30 months after vaccination. This receptor was obtained from a man between 50 and 75 years old who received an inactivated influenza vaccine. The chain employs TRBV5-8 and TRBJ1-2; D possibly corresponds to TRBD1 (5 bases). CDR3 amino acids: CASSSRGGPNYGYTF. DNA of the CDR3: TGTGCCAGCAGCTCAAGGGGAGGACCTAACTATGGCTACACCTTC.